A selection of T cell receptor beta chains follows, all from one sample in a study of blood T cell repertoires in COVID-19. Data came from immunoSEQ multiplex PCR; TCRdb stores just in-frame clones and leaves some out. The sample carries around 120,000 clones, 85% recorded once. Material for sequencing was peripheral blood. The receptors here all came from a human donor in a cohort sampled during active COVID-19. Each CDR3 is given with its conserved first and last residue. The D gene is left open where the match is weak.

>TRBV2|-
CASSEQANTGELFF
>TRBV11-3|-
CASSSGVSGANVLTF
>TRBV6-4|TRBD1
CASTTLHHRGDNEQFF
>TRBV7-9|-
CASSQGSGNEKLFF
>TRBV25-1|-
CASNQMRNTGELFF
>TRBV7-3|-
CASSLRSSSTDTQYF
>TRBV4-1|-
CASSQSGSYEQYF
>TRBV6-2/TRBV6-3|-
CASSRQVSNQPQHF
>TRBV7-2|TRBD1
CASSETGGGYNEQFF
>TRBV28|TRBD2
CASSSTGYRTSGGAGETQYF
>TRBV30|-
CAWGRQEIYGYTF
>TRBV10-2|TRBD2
CASSPIAGGPYNEQFF
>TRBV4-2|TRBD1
CASSPTGTGGVDEQFF
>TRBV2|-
CASETQATQYF
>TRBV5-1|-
CASSLDREKGALHF
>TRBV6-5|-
CASSYSEGIVFF
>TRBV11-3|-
CASSSGGAQETQYF
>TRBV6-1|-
CASSEGRVGQYF
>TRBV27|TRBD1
CASRGDRATDGYTF
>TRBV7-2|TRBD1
CASSPTGQGNQPQHF
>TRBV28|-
CASSMSTATRQYF
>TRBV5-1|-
CASSLGQGYTEAFF